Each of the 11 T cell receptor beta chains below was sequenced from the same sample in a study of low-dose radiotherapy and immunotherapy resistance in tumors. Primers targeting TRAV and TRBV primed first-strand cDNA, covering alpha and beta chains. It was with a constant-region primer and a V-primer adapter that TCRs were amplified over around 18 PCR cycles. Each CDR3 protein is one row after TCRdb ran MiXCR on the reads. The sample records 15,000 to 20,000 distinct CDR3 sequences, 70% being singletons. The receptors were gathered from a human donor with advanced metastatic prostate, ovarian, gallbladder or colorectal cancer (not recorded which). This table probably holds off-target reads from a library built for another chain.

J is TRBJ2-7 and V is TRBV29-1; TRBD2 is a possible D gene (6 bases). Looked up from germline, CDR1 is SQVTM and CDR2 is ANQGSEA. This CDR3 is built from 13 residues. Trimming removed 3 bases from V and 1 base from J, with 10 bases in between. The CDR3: CSVEDGTSYEQYF. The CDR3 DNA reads TGCAGCGTTGAGGACGGGACTTCCTACGAGCAGTACTTC.

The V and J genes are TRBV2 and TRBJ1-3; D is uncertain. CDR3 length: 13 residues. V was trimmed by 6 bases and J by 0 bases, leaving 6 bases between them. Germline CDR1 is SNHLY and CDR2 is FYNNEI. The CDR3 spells CASRADSGNTIYF. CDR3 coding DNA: TGTGCCAGCAGGGCCGACTCTGGAAACACCATATATTTT.

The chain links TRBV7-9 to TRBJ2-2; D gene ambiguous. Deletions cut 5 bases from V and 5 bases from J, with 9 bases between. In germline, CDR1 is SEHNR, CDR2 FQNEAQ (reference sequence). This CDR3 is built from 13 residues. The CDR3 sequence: CASSPQGTGELFF. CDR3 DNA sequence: TGTGCCAGCAGCCCCCAAGGTACCGGGGAGCTGTTTTTT.

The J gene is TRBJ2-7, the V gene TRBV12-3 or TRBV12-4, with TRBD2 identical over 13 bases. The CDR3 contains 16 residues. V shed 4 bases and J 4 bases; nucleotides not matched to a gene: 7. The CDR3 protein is CASSSFGTSGNYEQYF. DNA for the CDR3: TGTGCCAGCAGTTCCTTCGGGACTAGCGGGAATTACGAGCAGTACTTC.

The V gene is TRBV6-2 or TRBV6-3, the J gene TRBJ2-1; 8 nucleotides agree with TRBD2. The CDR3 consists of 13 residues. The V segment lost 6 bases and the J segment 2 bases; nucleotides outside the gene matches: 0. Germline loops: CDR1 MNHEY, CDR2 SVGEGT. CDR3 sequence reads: CASRRGAYNEQFF. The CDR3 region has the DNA TGTGCCAGCAGGCGGGGGGCCTACAATGAGCAGTTCTTC.

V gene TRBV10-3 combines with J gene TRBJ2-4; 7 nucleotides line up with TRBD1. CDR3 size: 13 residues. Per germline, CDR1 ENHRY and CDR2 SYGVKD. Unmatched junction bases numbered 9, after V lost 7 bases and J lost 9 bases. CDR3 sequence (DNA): TGTGCCATCAAGGACAGGTCCGAGGGCATTCAGTACTTC. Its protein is CAIKDRSEGIQYF.

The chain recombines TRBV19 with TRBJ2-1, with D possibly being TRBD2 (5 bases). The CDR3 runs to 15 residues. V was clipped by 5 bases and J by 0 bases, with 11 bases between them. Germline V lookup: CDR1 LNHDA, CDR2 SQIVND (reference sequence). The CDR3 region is CASSQLAPSYNEQFF. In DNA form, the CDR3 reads TGTGCCAGTAGTCAGTTAGCGCCCTCCTACAATGAGCAGTTCTTC. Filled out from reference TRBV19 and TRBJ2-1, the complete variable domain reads DGGITQSPKYLFRKEGQNVTLSCEQNLNHDAMYWYRQDPGQGLRLIYYSQIVNDFQKGDIAEGYSVSREKKESFPLTVTSAQKNPTAFYLCASSQLAPSYNEQFFGPGTRLTVL.

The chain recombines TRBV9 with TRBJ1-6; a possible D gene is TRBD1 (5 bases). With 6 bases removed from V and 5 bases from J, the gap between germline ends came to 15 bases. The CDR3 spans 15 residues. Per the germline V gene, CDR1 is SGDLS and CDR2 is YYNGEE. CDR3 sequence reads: CASNGHPANNSPLHF. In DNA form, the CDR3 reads TGTGCCAGCAACGGACATCCCGCGAATAATTCACCCCTCCACTTT. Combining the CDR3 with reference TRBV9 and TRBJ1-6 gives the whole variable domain DSGVTQTPKHLITATGQRVTLRCSPRSGDLSVYWYQQSLDQGLQFLIQYYNGEERAKGNILERFSAQQFPDLHSELNLSSLELGDSALYFCASNGHPANNSPLHFGNGTRLTVT.

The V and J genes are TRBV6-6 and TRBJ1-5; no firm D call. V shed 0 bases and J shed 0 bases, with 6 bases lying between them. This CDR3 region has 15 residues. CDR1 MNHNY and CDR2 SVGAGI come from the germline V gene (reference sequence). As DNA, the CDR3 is TGTGCCAGCAGTTACTCTTCTAATAGCAATCAGCCCCAGCATTTT. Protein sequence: CASSYSSNSNQPQHF.

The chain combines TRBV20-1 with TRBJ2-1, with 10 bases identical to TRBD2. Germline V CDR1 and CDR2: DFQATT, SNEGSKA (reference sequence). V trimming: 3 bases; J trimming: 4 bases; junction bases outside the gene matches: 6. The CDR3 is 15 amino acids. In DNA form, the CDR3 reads TGCAGTGCTAGGACCGGGACTAGCGCTTACAATGAGCAGTTCTTC. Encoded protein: CSARTGTSAYNEQFF.

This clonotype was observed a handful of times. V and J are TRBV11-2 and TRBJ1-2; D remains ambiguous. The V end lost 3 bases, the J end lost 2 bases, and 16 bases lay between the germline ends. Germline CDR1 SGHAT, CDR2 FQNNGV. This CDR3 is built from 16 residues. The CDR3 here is CASSLAPPPGNYGYTF. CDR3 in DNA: TGTGCCAGCAGCTTGGCGCCACCCCCGGGGAACTATGGCTACACCTTC.